Below, 10 T cell receptor beta chains from the same sample are listed, as sequenced in a study of molecular identifiers for immune sequencing clone quantification. TCRdb independently ran MiXCR on the PCR reads; one entry per CDR3 protein. Seen here are 550,000 to 750,000 distinct CDR3 sequences, around 20% observed once, and the top ten hold under 0.95%. The sample consisted of naive CD8+ T cells from blood, with Jurkat cell RNA spiked in. The subset is: FACS-sorted CD8+CD4-CCR7+CD45RA+ naive T cells. The receptors shown here come from a human donor in good health. Some libraries in this study had Jurkat cell RNA spiked in.

V usage is TRBV6-2 or TRBV6-3 and J usage is TRBJ2-3; 10 positions agree with TRBD2. Trimming removed 1 base from V and 4 bases from J; junction bases left unmatched: 11. Germline-derived CDR1 and CDR2 are MNHEY and SVGEGT. This CDR3 comprises 18 residues. CDR3 nucleotide sequence: TGTGCCAGCAGTTACTTGCGAGCGGGAGGGCCCTTCGCAGATACGCAGTATTTT. It encodes CASSYLRAGGPFADTQYF.

This clonotype was seen at least ten times. V is TRBV27 and J is TRBJ2-1; D is possibly TRBD2 (6 bases). V lost 2 bases to trimming and J lost 2 bases, with 25 bases between them. The CDR3 loop spans 20 amino acids. Germline loops: CDR1 MNHEY, CDR2 SMNVEV (reference sequence). The CDR3 loop is CASSLQTGVGGPGAYNEQFF. In nucleotides, the CDR3 is TGTGCCAGCAGTTTACAGACCGGTGTAGGAGGCCCGGGGGCCTACAATGAGCAGTTCTTC.

About this clonotype itself: A much larger clone differs by one base, so this may be a read error. The genes are TRBV6-2 or TRBV6-3 and TRBJ1-1; unclear D gene. The CDR3 spans 15 residues. The V gene lost 5 bases and the J gene lost 0 bases, with 13 bases spanning the gap. In germline, CDR1 is MNHEY, CDR2 SVGEGT. The CDR3 protein is CASSEATLMNTEAFF. DNA of the CDR3: TGTGCCAGCAGTGAGGCCACCCTGATGAACACTGAAGCTTTCTTT.

This clonotype was detected only a few times. J is TRBJ2-7 and V is TRBV3-1; D perhaps matches TRBD2 (5 bases). V lost 0 bases and J lost 3, with 9 bases in between. Germline loops: CDR1 LGHDT, CDR2 YNNKEL (reference sequence). The CDR3 extends over 14 amino acids. The CDR3 loop is CASSQDQSGYEQYF. The CDR3 DNA sequence: TGTGCCAGCAGCCAAGACCAAAGCGGCTACGAGCAGTACTTC.

In its sample, this clonotype was seen many times. The chain couples TRBV6-2 or TRBV6-3 to TRBJ1-1, with D possibly TRBD1 on 6 matching bases. The CDR3 consists of 18 residues. The V end was cut by 2 bases, the J end by 1 base, with 20 bases between. Germline CDR1 reads MNHEY; CDR2 reads SVGEGT. The CDR3 DNA is TGTGCCAGCAGTTACGTCAGGGGAATTGGTAGTCGGAACACTGAAGCTTTCTTT. Amino acid sequence: CASSYVRGIGSRNTEAFF.

Comments on this clonotype: The junction does not match germline at one end; this may be a read error. CDR3 protein: CNVEDPAVPPYEQYF. CDR3 nucleotide sequence: TGCAACGTTGAAGACCCGGCCGTCCCACCCTACGAGCAGTACTTC. The rearrangement uses TRBV29-1 and TRBJ2-7; D is uncertain. Germline assignment: CDR1 SQVTM and CDR2 ANQGSEA. CDR3 size: 15 residues.

Regarding this clonotype: A junction end diverges from the germline sequence, so it may reflect a read error. The genes are TRBV6-6 and TRBJ2-7, with D perhaps matching TRBD2 (7 bases). CDR1 MNHNY and CDR2 SVGAGI come from the germline V gene (reference sequence). The length of the CDR3 is 16 residues. Here the CDR3 reads CASSYLSGGKTYGQYF. CDR3 in DNA: TGTGCCAGCAGTTACTTATCGGGGGGCAAAACCTACGGGCAGTACTTC.

This clonotype showed up many times. A read error may account for a junction end that differs from germline. The chain has TRBV5-1 and TRBJ1-1; no firm D call. Germline CDR1 reads SGHRS; CDR2 reads YFSETQ. The CDR3 loop spans 13 amino acids. The CDR3: CASSLAPNTEAFF. The CDR3 bases are TGTGCCAGCAGCTTAGCGCCGAACACTGAAGCTTTCTTT.

This clonotype was recorded many times. The rearrangement joins TRBV7-9 to TRBJ1-1; D perhaps matches TRBD1 (5 bases). The germline gives CDR1 SEHNR, CDR2 FQNEAQ (reference sequence). The CDR3 runs 18 residues. The V gene lost 2 bases and the J gene lost 0 bases, with 19 bases spanning the gap. CDR3 nucleotides: TGTGCCAGCAGCTTATTTCTTCGAGATGACAGATTGAACACTGAAGCTTTCTTT. As protein: CASSLFLRDDRLNTEAFF.

This clonotype was observed a few times. A read error may produce the germline difference seen at one junction end. The genes are TRBV7-9 and TRBJ1-4; D is unresolved. CDR3 length equals 14 residues. From germline, CDR1 is SEHNR and CDR2 FQNEAQ (reference sequence). CDR3: CASSLAGNNEKPFF. CDR3 in DNA: TGTGCCAGCAGCTTAGCGGGGAATAATGAAAAACCGTTTTTT.